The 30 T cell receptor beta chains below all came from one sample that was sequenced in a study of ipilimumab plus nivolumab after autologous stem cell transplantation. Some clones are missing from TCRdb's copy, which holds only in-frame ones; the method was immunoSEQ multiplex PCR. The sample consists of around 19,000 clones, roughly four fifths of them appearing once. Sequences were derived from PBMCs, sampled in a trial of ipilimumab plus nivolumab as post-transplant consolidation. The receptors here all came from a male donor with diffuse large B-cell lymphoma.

CDR3 DNA sequence: TGTGCCAGCAGCTTAGTGGGTTCACGAGCTTTCTCTGGAAACACCATATATTTT. Amino acids: CASSLVGSRAFSGNTIYF. The rearrangement joins TRBV7-6 to TRBJ1-3; D is undetermined. The germline CDR1 and CDR2 sequences are SGHVS and FNYEAQ. Trimming took off 1 base at V and 0 bases at J, with 16 bases between the two ends. This CDR3 is built from 18 residues.

The CDR3 spells CASSDGQETQYF. In DNA, the CDR3 is TGTGCCAGCAGCGACGGGCAAGAGACCCAGTACTTC. The V call is TRBV5-6, the J call TRBJ2-5; D is unresolved. The CDR3 contains 12 residues. Trimming cost V 4 bases and J 2 bases, with 6 bases left between them. Germline V CDR1 and CDR2: SGHDT, YYEEEE.

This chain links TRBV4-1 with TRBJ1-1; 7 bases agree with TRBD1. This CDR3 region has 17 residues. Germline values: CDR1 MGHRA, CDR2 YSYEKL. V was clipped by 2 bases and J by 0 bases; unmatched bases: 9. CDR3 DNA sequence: TGCGCCAGCAGCCAACCAGACAGGGCCTCAGTGAACACTGAAGCTTTCTTT. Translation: CASSQPDRASVNTEAFF.

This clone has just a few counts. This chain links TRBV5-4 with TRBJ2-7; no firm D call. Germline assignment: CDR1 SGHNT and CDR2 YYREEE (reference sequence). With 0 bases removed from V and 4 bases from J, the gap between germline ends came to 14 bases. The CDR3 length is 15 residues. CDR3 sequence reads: CASSLDSVTGYEQYF. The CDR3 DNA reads TGTGCCAGCAGCTTGGACTCGGTTACGGGTTACGAGCAGTACTTC.

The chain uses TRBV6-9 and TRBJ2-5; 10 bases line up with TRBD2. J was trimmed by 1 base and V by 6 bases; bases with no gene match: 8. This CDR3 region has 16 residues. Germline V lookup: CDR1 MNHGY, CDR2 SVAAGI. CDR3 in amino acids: CASRASGGLFQETQYF. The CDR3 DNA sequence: TGTGCCAGCAGGGCTAGCGGGGGCCTCTTCCAAGAGACCCAGTACTTC.

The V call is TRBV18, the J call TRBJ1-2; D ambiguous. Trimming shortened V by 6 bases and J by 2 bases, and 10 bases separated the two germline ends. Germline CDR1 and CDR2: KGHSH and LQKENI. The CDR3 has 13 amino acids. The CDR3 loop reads CASSPDGNYGYTF. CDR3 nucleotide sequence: TGTGCCAGCTCGCCCGACGGGAACTATGGCTACACCTTC. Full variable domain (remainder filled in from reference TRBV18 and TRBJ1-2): NAGVMQNPRHLVRRRGQEARLRCSPMKGHSHVYWYRQLPEEGLKFMVYLQKENIIDESGMPKERFSAEFPKEGPSILRIQQVVRGDSAAYFCASSPDGNYGYTFGSGTRLTVV.

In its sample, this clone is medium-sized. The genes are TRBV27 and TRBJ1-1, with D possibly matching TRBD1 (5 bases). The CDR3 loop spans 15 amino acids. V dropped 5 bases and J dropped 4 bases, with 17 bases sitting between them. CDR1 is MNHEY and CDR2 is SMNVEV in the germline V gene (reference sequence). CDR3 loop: CASSRTGSSATEAFF. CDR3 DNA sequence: TGTGCCAGCAGTCGTACAGGTTCCTCGGCCACTGAAGCTTTCTTT.

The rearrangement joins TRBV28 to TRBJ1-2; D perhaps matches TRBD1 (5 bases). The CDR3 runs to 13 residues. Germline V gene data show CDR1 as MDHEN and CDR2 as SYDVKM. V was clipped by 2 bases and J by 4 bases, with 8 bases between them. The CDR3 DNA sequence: TGTGCCAGCAGTTTAGGAGGGACCTATGGCTACACCTTC. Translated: CASSLGGTYGYTF.

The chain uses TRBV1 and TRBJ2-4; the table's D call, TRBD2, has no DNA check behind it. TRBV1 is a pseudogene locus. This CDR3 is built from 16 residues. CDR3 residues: CTSSQVIEVFRNIQYF. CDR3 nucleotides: TGCACCAGCAGCCAGGTAATAGAGGTGTTTAGGAACATTCAGTACTTC.

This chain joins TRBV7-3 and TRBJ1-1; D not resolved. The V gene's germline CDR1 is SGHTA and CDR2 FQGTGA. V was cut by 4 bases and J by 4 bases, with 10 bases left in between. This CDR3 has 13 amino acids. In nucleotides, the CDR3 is TGTGCCAGCAGCTCGTCGGGAGCCACTGAAGCTTTCTTT. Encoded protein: CASSSSGATEAFF.

DNA of the CDR3: TGCAGCGTTCATAGGACAGGGGTTATGAACACTGAAGCTTTCTTT. It specifies CSVHRTGVMNTEAFF. The rearrangement joins TRBV29-1 to TRBJ1-1; 9 nucleotides line up with TRBD1. The V and J ends lost 5 bases and 0 bases, in that order; junction bases with no gene match: 7. The CDR3 length is 15 residues. Germline CDR1 reads SQVTM; CDR2 reads ANQGSEA.

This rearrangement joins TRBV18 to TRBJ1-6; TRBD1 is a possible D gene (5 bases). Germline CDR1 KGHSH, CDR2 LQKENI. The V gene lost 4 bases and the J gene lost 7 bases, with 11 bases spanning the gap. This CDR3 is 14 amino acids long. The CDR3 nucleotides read TGTGCCAGCTCACAAGACAGCCAGAATTCACCCCTCCACTTT. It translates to CASSQDSQNSPLHF.

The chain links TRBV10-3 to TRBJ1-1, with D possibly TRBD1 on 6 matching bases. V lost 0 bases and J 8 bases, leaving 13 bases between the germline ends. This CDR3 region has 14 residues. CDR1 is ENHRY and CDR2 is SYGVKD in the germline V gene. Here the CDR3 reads CAISESWTEDEAFF. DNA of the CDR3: TGTGCCATCAGTGAGTCGTGGACAGAGGACGAAGCTTTCTTT.

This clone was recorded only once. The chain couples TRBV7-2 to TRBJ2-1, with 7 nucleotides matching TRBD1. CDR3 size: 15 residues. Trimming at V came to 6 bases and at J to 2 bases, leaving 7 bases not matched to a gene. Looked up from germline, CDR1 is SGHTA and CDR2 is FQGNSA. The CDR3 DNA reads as TGTGCCAGCAGTCACAGACAGGGAGCCTACAATGAGCAGTTCTTC. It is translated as CASSHRQGAYNEQFF.

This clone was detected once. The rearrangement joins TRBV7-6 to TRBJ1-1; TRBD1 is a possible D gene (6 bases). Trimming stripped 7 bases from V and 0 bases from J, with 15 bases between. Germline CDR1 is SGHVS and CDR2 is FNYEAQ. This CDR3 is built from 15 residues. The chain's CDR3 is CASKSVQGLNTEAFF. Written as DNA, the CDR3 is TGTGCCAGCAAGTCAGTTCAGGGGTTGAACACTGAAGCTTTCTTT.

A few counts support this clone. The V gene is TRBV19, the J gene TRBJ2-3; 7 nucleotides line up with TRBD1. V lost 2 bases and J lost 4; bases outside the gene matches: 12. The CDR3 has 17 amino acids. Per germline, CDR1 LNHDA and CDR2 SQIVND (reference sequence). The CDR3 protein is CASSISGYGQVSDTQYF. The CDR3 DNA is TGTGCCAGTAGTATATCGGGGTACGGACAGGTCTCAGATACGCAGTATTTT.

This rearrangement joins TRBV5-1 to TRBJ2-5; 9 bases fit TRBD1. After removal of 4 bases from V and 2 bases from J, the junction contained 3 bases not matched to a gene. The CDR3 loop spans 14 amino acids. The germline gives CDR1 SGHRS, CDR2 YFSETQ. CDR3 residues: CASSTGTGQETQYF. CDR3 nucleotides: TGCGCCAGCAGCACCGGGACAGGGCAAGAGACCCAGTACTTC. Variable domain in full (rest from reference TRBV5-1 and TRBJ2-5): KAGVTQTPRYLIKTRGQQVTLSCSPISGHRSVSWYQQTPGQGLQFLFEYFSETQRNKGNFPGRFSGRQFSNSRSEMNVSTLELGDSALYLCASSTGTGQETQYFGPGTRLLVL.

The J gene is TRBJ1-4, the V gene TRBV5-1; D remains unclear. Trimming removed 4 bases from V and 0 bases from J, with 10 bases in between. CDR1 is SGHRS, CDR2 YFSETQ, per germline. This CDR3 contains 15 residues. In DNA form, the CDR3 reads TGCGCCAGCAGCAAACAACATTCAACTAATGAAAAACTGTTTTTT. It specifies CASSKQHSTNEKLFF.

The CDR3 nucleotides read TGCGCCAGCAGTTTGGACAGGGGTAATTCACCCCTCCACTTT. This gives the protein CASSLDRGNSPLHF. This chain links TRBV4-1 with TRBJ1-6; 9 bases are a match to TRBD1. The ends lost 6 bases at V and 6 bases at J; junction bases unmatched: 3. Germline CDR1 is MGHRA and CDR2 is YSYEKL. This CDR3 is 14 amino acids long.

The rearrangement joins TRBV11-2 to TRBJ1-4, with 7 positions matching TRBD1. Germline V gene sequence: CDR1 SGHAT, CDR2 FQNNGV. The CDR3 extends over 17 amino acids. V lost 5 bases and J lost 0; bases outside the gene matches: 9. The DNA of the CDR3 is TGTGCCAGCAGCCCCCGGACAGGATATGCAACTAATGAAAAACTGTTTTTT. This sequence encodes CASSPRTGYATNEKLFF.

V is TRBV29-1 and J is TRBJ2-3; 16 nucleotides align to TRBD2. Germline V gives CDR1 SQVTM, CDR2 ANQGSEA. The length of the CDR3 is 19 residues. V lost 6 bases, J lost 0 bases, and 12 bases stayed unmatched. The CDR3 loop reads CSVTGTSGGVSSSTDTQYF. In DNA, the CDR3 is TGCAGCGTCACCGGGACTAGCGGGGGGGTTTCTTCTAGCACAGATACGCAGTATTTT.

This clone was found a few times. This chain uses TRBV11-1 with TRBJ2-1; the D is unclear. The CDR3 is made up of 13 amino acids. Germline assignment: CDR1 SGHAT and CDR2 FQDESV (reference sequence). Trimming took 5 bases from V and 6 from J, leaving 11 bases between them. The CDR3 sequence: CASSTEWGNEQFF. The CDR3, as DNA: TGTGCCAGCAGCACGGAATGGGGCAATGAGCAGTTCTTC.

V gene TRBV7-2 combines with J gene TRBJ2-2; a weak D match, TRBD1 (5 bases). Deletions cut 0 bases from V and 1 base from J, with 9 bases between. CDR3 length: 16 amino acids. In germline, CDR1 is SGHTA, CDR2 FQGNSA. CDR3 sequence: CASSLAPTGNTGELFF. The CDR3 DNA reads TGTGCCAGCAGCTTAGCTCCCACAGGGAACACCGGGGAGCTGTTTTTT. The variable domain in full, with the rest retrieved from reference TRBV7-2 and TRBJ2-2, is GAGVSQSPSNKVTEKGKDVELRCDPISGHTALYWYRQSLGQGLEFLIYFQGNSAPDKSGLPSDRFSAERTGGSVSTLTIQRTQQEDSAVYLCASSLAPTGNTGELFFGEGSRLTVL.

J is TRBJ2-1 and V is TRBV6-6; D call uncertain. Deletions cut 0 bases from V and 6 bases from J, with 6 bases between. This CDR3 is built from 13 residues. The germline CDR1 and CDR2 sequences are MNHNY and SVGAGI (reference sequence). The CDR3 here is CASSYSALNEQFF. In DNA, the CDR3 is TGTGCCAGCAGTTACTCCGCCCTCAATGAGCAGTTCTTC.

The CDR3 DNA is TGTGCCAGCAGTCGGCGCCGGGGACAGGGGGTCTCTGGGGCCAACGTCCTGACTTTC. Amino acid sequence: CASSRRRGQGVSGANVLTF. The V and J genes are TRBV2 and TRBJ2-6, with TRBD1 matching over 11 bases. There are 19 residues in the CDR3. V was clipped by 5 bases and J by 0 bases; unmatched bases: 9. Per the germline V gene, CDR1 is SNHLY and CDR2 is FYNNEI. Full variable domain (outside the CDR3, taken from reference TRBV2 and TRBJ2-6): EPEVTQTPSHQVTQMGQEVILRCVPISNHLYFYWYRQILGQKVEFLVSFYNNEISEKSEIFDDQFSVERPDGSNFTLKIRSTKLEDSAMYFCASSRRRGQGVSGANVLTFGAGSRLTVL.

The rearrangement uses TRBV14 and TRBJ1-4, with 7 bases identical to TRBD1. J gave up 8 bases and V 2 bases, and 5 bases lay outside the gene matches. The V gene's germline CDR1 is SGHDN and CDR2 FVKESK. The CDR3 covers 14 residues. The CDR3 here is CASSQNRGREKLFF. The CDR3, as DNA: TGTGCCAGCAGCCAAAACAGGGGCAGGGAAAAACTGTTTTTT. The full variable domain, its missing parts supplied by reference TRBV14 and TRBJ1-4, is EAGVTQFPSHSVIEKGQTVTLRCDPISGHDNLYWYRRVMGKEIKFLLHFVKESKQDESGMPNNRFLAERTGGTYSTLKVQPAELEDSGVYFCASSQNRGREKLFFGSGTQLSVL.

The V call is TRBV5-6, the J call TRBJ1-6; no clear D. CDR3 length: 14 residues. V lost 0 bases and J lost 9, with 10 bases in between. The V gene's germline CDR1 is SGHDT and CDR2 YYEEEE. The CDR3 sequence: CASSLVQKFSPLHF. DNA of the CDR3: TGTGCCAGCAGCTTGGTACAGAAGTTTTCACCCCTCCACTTT.

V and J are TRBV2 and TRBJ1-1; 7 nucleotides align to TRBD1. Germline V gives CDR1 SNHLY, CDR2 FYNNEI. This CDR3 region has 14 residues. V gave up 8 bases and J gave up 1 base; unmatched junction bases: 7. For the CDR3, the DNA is TGTGCCAGCGACAGGGAGGGCGCGAACACTGAAGCTTTCTTT. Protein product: CASDREGANTEAFF.

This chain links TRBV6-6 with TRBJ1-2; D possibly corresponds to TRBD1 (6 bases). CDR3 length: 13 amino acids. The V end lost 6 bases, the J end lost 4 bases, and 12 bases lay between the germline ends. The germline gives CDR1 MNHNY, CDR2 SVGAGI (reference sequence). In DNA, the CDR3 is TGTGCCAGCAGCCCAACAGGGCCCTATGGCTACACCTTC. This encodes CASSPTGPYGYTF.

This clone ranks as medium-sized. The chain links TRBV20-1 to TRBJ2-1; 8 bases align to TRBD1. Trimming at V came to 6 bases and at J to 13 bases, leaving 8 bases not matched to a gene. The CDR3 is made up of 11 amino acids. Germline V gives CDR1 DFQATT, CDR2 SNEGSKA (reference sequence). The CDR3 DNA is TGCAGTGCACATGGACAGGGTCAACAGTTCTTC. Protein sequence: CSAHGQGQQFF.